This T cell receptor (beta chain) was profiled in a study of T cells after yellow fever vaccination. Overall study results and limits: Peaking on day 5 versus 15, the secondary response was faster but weaker. The CD4 compartment and the CD8 compartment contained a small share of clonotypes in common. Post-booster repertoires again held most primary-vaccination clones (approximately 96% CD4, about 88% CD8).

Points on this clonotype: The antigen is undetermined.

TCRdb re-derived calls from the 5' RACE reads in MiXCR, one entry per CDR3 protein. Of 120,000 or so distinct CDR3 sequences listed, 8% to 10% are singletons. This receptor was taken from a young man who received the YFV17D yellow fever vaccine. Sequenced material: CD8+ T cells sorted from PBMCs, taken on the day of the yellow fever booster vaccination.

The DNA for the CDR3 is TGTGCCAGCAGCTTAGCCAGGGTGAACACCGGGGAGCTGTTTTTT. It specifies CASSLARVNTGELFF. The chain has TRBV7-8 and TRBJ2-2; D is possibly TRBD1 (5 bases). The CDR3 runs to 15 residues. Germline CDR1 and CDR2: SGHVS and FQNEAQ. The V end was cut by 0 bases, the J end by 1 base, with 6 bases between.